Sequencing of this TCR beta chain was carried out in a study of CD8+ T cells in alopecia areata. The table lists this clone with a few counts. Germline loops: CDR1 MNHEY, CDR2 SVGAGI. The germline V and J ends were trimmed by 10 bases and 0 bases, with 8 bases remaining between them. This CDR3 comprises 12 residues. Following RNA extraction, reverse transcription yielded cDNA that acted as the sequencing template. Repertoires were generated with immunoSEQ multiplex PCR, while TCRdb's copy carries only in-frame clones and drops some. Among around 97,000 clones listed, approximately 58% were seen once. The sequence was collected from a human donor in good health. J is TRBJ2-3 and V is TRBV6-5, with D perhaps assigned TRBD1 or TRBD2 (5 bases each). The sequencing sample was made of CD4+ T cells sorted from blood. The CDR3 DNA reads TGTGCCATCCGGGACAGCACAGATACGCAGTATTTT. Protein product: CAIRDSTDTQYF.